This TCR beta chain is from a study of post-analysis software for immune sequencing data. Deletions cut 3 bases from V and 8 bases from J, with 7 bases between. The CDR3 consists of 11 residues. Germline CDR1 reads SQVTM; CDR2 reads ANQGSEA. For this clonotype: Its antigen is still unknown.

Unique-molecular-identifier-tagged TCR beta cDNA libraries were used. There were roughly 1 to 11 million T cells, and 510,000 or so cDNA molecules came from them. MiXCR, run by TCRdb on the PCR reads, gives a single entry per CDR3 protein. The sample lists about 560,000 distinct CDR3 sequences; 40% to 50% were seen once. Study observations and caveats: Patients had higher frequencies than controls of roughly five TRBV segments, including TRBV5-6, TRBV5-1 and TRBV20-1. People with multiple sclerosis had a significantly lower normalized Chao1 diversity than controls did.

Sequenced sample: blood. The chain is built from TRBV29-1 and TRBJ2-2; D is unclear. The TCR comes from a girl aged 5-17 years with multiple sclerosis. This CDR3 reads CSVDPGGELFF. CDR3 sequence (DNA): TGCAGCGTTGACCCCGGGGGGGAGCTGTTTTTT.